This T cell receptor (beta chain) was documented in a study of shared clonotypes between healthy human individuals. This CDR3 region has 13 residues. Germline V gene lookup returns CDR1 SGHRS and CDR2 YFSETQ. The protocol was immunoSEQ multiplex PCR, while the TCRdb copy is restricted to in-frame clones and leaves out a portion. This table holds around 1.1 million clones, 75% to 85% found once. V gene TRBV5-1 combines with J gene TRBJ2-5; the D is unclear. The closer fit of TRBJ2-7 to the DNA end suggests the J call may be wrong. This clonotype was obtained from a man aged 18 to 29 in good health. Some clones in this sample may be carry-over from other donors' samples. Input material: memory CD4+ T cells from PBMCs. Noted subset: CD45RA-negative fraction. The CDR3 loop is CASSFDGAYEQYF. The CDR3 DNA reads as TGCGCCAGCAGCTTCGATGGAGCCTACGAGCAGTACTTC.